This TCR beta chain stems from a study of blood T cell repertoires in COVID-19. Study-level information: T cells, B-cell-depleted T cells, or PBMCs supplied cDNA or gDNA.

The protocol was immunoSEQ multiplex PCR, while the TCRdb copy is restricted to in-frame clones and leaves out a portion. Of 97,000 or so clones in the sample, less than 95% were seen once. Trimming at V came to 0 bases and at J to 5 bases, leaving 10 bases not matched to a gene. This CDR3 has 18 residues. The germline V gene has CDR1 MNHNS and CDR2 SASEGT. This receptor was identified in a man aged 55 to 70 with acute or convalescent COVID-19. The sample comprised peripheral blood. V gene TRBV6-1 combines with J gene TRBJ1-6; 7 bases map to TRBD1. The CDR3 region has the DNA TGTGCCAGCAGTGAAGCGACGACAGGGTCGATTAATAATTCACCCCTCCACTTT. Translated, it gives CASSEATTGSINNSPLHF.